This record looks at one TCR beta chain sequence and its context. It lacks a known antigen. Qualities for individual bases were not recorded, and no much larger clone is one base off. This entry comes from a study of blood T cells in healthy people across ages (dated by TCRdb to the mid-2010s). Study-level background: In model experiments, template switching captured roughly one uniquely barcoded TCR beta cDNA molecule for every two T cells. The study measured age-related changes in TCR beta repertoire diversity using deep sequencing normalized with unique cDNA molecular identifiers. Four age groups were formed from the donors: young (average roughly 15 years), middle-aged (around 40), aged (about 62) and long-lived (82). Using the same blood draw, the study looked at two additional independent replicas of 1 million unique cDNA reads for two donors, one aged 18 to 30 and the other aged 80 or older.

Library preparation was by 5' RACE. TCRdb records Illumina HiSeq 2500 as the sequencer. The second PCR ran for about 6 to 12 cycles and used a J-beta primer mix along with a sample-barcoded 5' primer. Each TCR beta cDNA molecule received a unique molecular identifier from a template-switch 5' adaptor carrying 12 random nucleotides. Each sample yielded at least 3 million CDR3-containing paired-end reads. The Mint cDNA synthesis kit, primed by a TRBC-specific oligonucleotide, was used to synthesize first-strand cDNA from all RNA. All cDNA was treated with uracil-DNA glycosylase and then went through a first 18-cycle PCR with the universal primers M1SS and BC2_uni_R. The paper's data handling went like this. Normalization of each sample was performed by random selection of 1 million high-quality reads, each carrying a distinct molecular identifier. Instead of being binned into consensus sequences, reads that shared molecular identifiers were thrown out. MiTCR, run with a Q25 quality threshold and the strictest error-elimination algorithm, handled CDR3 identification, clonotype clustering and error correction. Lower-bound total TCR beta diversity was estimated with a nonparametric unseen species model using Euler transformation. TCRdb handled the public reads itself, with Q25 trimming in fastp and clone calling in MiXCR, and kept productive beta chains. Duplicate CDR3 protein sequences are folded into a single record with the most common DNA and genes. The V and J calls and clone size come from TCRdb's table, not from the authors' own analysis. This sample holds fewer than 600,000 distinct CDR3 sequences; about 27% were observed only once. Approximately 3.3% of the sample belongs to the ten largest clones.

Systemically healthy Caucasian individuals from Russia, over 30 in total and aged about 6 to 90 years, were included as donors. Each donor gave approximately 9.3 milliliters of peripheral blood, collected into EDTA-treated Vacutainer tubes. Ficoll-Paque density-gradient centrifugation was used to isolate PBMCs, with at least 6 million obtained per sample. Trizol reagent was used to extract total RNA from the PBMCs, yielding at least 5 micrograms per sample. For every donor, flow cytometry on a PBMC aliquot measured the percentage of naive CD45RAhigh/CD27high T cells. Overall study outcomes, separate from this receptor: Observed TCR beta diversity correlated strongly with the percentage of naive T cells measured by flow cytometry. Bulk unsorted PBMC profiling prevented conclusive comparison of naive and antigen-experienced compartments. Observed TCR beta diversity per million T cells fell roughly linearly with age, and a significant reduction was already apparent by age roughly 41. Estimates of total diversity from one million sequenced T cells were regarded as lower bounds and underestimates. The CMV infection status of donors was not known, potentially confounding age-related changes in expanded clonotypes. Compared with the aged group, the long-lived group had more naive CD4+ T cells, fewer expanded clones and increased TCR diversity, suggesting age selection.

This same sample was also taken into another study, of T cells of mothers and their children. As the second paper documents: The donors were nine systemically healthy Caucasian individuals, made up of three mothers and their six children. cDNA synthesis used all of the extracted RNA, with about 1.5 ug of RNA in each 15 ul reaction. Sample barcodes and 2-4 random nucleotides were added via the M1S primer in the second PCR. Over 8 million TCR beta CDR3 reads were obtained for each mother, and around 2.7 million reads were obtained for each child. TCR recombination output is similarly shaped by thymic selection in related and unrelated pairs, with a minor effect exerted by inherited differences. Related mother-child pairs always showed normalized repertoire overlap that was slightly higher than in unrelated mother-child pairs, though the difference was never significant. Persistent microchimeric T cell clones were not detected, at a sensitivity of 85 to 100 clones per million clonotypes. In the study, deep NGS was used to compare the TCR beta repertoires of mothers and children, and features distinguishing related mother-child pairs from unrelated individuals were sought. The mean age was 40 +/- 4 years for the mothers and about 12 +/- 4 years for the children. After adapter ligation with NEBNext reagents, the libraries were sequenced on Illumina HiSeq 2000 with 100+100 nt paired-end reads. Mother and child libraries were prepared a month apart and sequenced in separate runs to prevent cross-contamination. For each donor, between about 450,000 and 2,300,000 distinct TCR beta clonotypes were identified. Naive TCR beta clonotypes were estimated from low-frequency clonotypes matched to each donor's FACS-determined naive share, without sorting.

This receptor was obtained from a boy aged 2-9 years in good health. Input material: blood.

The CDR3 is CASSHSRTDPHGYTF. The nucleotide sequence is given as TGTGCCAGCAGTCATTCCCGGACGGACCCCCATGGCTACACCTTC. The chain is encoded by TRBV7-9 joined to TRBJ1-2, with the D gene not confidently named. As encoded in the germline V gene (reference sequence), CDR1 is SEHNR while CDR2 is FQNEAQ. V and J lose 6 bases and 6 bases, and a span of 20 bases separates them. Counted from cysteine to phenylalanine, this CDR3 has 15 amino acids. Solely the CDR3 DNA is kept, with 45 bases framed from the first base.